This T cell receptor (beta chain) came from a study of T cell responses to AZD1222 COVID-19 vaccine. At the level of the study: Both about-4-week and about-12-week second-dose recipients were combined. General study findings and limits: An increase in Spike-specific TCR breadth and depth was observed after two AZD1222 doses. Along spike, vaccine-associated CD4 TCRs were found throughout, with dominance at 160-218 and 743-854. Baseline seropositivity characterized only a handful of AZD1222 recipients.

Concerning this clone: Its antigen is not known.

Germline lookup yields CDR1 MNHEY and CDR2 SVGAGI. V lost 6 bases, J lost 2 bases, and 17 bases lay in between. The CDR3 covers 15 residues. Data came from immunoSEQ multiplex PCR; TCRdb stores just in-frame clones and leaves some out. The repertoire consists of some 130,000 clones, with approximately 84% occurring once and the leading ten covering under 25%. The clonotype comes from an adult in good health. The sequences come from peripheral blood, collected on day 0 of AZD1222 vaccination. J is TRBJ2-7 and V is TRBV6-5; D is perhaps TRBD1 (6 bases). CDR3 amino acids: CASRRTGLSTYEQYF. In DNA form, the CDR3 reads TGTGCCAGCAGAAGAACAGGGTTATCGACCTACGAGCAGTACTTC.